This T cell receptor beta chain was identified during a study of cytomegalovirus exposure and HLA in healthy donors. Study at large: HLA-typed donors contributed some 77 million unique TCRs, which were held in an early data release.

This CDR3 has 15 residues. The germline CDR1 and CDR2 sequences are SGHAT and FQNNGV. Unmatched junction bases numbered 5, after V lost 3 bases and J lost 4 bases. PCR used 60 Vbeta primers and 13 Jbeta primers. Clones were sequenced by immunoSEQ multiplex PCR, and TCRdb holds only the in-frame ones, with some missing. The table records under 200,000 clones, roughly 84% of them present only once. This clonotype was obtained from a man aged 25-45 years in good health and CMV-seronegative. V usage is TRBV11-2 and J usage is TRBJ2-3, with TRBD1 matching 9 bases. What was sequenced was PBMCs. This CDR3 is CASSFRDREADTQYF. CDR3 coding DNA: TGTGCCAGCAGCTTCCGGGACAGGGAAGCAGATACGCAGTATTTT.